This T cell receptor beta chain was recorded in a study of T cells in Graves' hyperthyroidism and ophthalmopathy. The TCR beta CDR3 regions underwent amplification using RNA transcripts as the source. First-round RT-PCR targeting the TCR CDR3 was performed with the HTBI primer set. Each CDR3 protein gets one entry after TCRdb re-called the multiplex PCR reads with MiXCR. Of approximately 500,000 distinct CDR3 sequences in the sample, roughly 46% are singletons; the top ten hold around 8%. V gave up 5 bases and J gave up 5 bases; unmatched junction bases: 6. The CDR3 contains 14 residues. Patients aged 18 to 65 with hyperthyroidism were newly diagnosed, with duration under 2 months.

The TCR sequence derives from a young woman with Graves' hyperthyroidism. The sample was peripheral blood or thyroid tissue (not recorded which). The V gene is TRBV12-3 or TRBV12-4, the J gene TRBJ2-1; 7 positions agree with TRBD2. CDR3 sequence (DNA): TGTGCCAGCAGTATGATGGGGGGGGACAATGAGCAGTTCTTC. It yields the protein CASSMMGGDNEQFF.